Only one count was recorded for the clone carrying this T cell receptor (beta chain). This entry is derived from a study of response to subunit inactivated influenza vaccine. Using its own MiXCR run on the RT-PCR reads, TCRdb lists one record per CDR3 protein. The table lists roughly 500,000 distinct CDR3 sequences, around 21% of them singletons. There are 9 residues in the CDR3. Germline values: CDR1 GTSNPN, CDR2 SVGIG (reference sequence). The same data also went into a second study, on T cells expressing NK-cell markers. From that study: Scientists made TCR beta cDNA using 5'RACE template switching with UMIs. Sorted CD3+CD56-NKG2C+, CD3+CD56+NKG2C+ and CD3+CD56+NKG2C- T cells supplied the TCR beta repertoires. Just one sequenced donor of eight was HCMV-seronegative, while seven were seropositive. In several experiments, sorting was restricted to alpha-beta TCR T cells by an anti-gamma-delta TCR antibody. The study found dominant NKG2C+ clonotypes at about 1.0-7.5% of CD8+ T cells in roughly six donors.

The receptor comes from a man aged 50 to 60 who received an inactivated influenza vaccine. This specimen was CD4+ T cells sorted from PBMCs, taken roughly 13 days after vaccination. The chain joins TRBV30 to TRBJ1-1, with 7 bases that match TRBD1. The CDR3, as DNA: TGTTCTCGGGACAGTGAAGCTTTCTTT. Protein: CSRDSEAFF.